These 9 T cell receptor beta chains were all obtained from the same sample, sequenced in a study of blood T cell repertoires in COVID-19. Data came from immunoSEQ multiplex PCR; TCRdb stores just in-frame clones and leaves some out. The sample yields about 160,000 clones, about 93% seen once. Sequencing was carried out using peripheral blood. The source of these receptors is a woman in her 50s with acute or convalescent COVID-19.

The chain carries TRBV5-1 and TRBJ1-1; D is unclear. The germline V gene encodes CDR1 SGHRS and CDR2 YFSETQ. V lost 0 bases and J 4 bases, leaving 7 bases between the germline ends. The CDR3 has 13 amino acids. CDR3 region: CASSLGGGTEAFF. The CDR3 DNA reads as TGCGCCAGCAGCTTGGGGGGAGGCACTGAAGCTTTCTTT.

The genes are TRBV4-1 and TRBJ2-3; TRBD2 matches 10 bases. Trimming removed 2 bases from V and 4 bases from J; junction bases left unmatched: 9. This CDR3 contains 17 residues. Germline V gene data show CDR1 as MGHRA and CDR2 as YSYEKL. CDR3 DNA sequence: TGCGCCAGCAGCCAATCCCAGCGGGGGGGGTTTTCAGATACGCAGTATTTT. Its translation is CASSQSQRGGFSDTQYF.

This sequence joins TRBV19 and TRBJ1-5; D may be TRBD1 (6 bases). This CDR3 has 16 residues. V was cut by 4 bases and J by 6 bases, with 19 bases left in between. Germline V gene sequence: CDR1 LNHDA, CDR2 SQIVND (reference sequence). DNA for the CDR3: TGTGCCAGTAGTACGGCCCTAGAGGGGGTAGGTCAGCCCCAGCATTTT. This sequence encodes CASSTALEGVGQPQHF.

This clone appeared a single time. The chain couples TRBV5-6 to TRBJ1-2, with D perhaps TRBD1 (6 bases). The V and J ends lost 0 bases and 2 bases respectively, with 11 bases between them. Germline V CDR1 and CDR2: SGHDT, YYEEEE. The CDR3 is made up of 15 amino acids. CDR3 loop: CASSLGGHSNYGYTF. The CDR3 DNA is TGTGCCAGCAGCTTGGGGGGACATTCGAACTATGGCTACACCTTC.

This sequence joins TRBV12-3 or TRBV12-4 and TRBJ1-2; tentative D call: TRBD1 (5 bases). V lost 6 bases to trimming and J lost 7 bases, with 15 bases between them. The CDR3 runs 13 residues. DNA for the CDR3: TGTGCCAGCAGGCCCGGGTTCGGGGGTGGCTACACCTTC. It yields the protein CASRPGFGGGYTF.

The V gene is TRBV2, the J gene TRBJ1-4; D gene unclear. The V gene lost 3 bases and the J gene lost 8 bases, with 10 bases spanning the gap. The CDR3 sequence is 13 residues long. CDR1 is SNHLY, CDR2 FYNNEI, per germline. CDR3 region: CASSDAREEKLFF. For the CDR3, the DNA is TGTGCCAGCAGTGACGCACGGGAGGAAAAACTGTTTTTT.

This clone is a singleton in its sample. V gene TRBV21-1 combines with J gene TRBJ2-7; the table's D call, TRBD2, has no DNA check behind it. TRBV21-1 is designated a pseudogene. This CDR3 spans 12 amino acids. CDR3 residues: CAWGTQRTEQYF. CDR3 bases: TGTGCCTGGGGGACTCAACGGACCGAGCAGTACTTC.

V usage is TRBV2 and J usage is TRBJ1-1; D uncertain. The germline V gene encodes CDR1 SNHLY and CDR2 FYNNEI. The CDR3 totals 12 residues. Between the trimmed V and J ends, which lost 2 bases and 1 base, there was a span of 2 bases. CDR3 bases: TGTGCCAGCAGTGAACGGAACACTGAAGCTTTCTTT. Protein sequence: CASSERNTEAFF.

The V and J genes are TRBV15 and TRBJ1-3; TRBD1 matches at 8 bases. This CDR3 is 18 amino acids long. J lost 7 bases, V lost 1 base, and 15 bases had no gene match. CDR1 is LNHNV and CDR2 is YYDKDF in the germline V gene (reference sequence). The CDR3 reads CATSRAFLPRTGYNTIYF. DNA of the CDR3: TGTGCCACCAGCAGAGCCTTTTTACCCCGGACAGGGTACAACACCATATATTTT.